The T cell receptor (beta chain) under discussion was sequenced for a study of T cells after yellow fever vaccination. TCRdb redid the calling of the 5' RACE reads with MiXCR, one entry per CDR3 protein. The sample has 400,000 to 450,000 distinct CDR3 sequences; roughly a sixth are singletons. Germline CDR1 and CDR2: MNHNY and SVGAGI (reference sequence). The CDR3 totals 14 residues. Deletions cut 2 bases from V and 2 bases from J, with 9 bases between. This sequence joins TRBV6-6 and TRBJ1-1; a weak D match, TRBD1 (5 bases). The sequenced sample was PBMCs, obtained before the yellow fever booster vaccination. The clonotype was recovered from a man in his late teens or twenties who received the YFV17D yellow fever vaccine. The CDR3, as DNA: TGTGCCAGCAGTTACGTGGACACAAACACTGAAGCTTTCTTT. Translation: CASSYVDTNTEAFF.